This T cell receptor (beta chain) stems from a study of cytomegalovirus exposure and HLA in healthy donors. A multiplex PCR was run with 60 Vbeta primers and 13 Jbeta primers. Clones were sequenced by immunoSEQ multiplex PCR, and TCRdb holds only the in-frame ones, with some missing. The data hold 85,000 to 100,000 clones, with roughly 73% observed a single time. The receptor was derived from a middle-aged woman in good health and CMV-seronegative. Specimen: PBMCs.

The CDR3: CASTPGGGGTGELFF. CDR3 sequence (DNA): TGTGCCAGCACCCCTGGGGGGGGAGGTACCGGGGAGCTGTTTTTT. The genes are TRBV7-8 and TRBJ2-2; 7 nucleotides match TRBD2. Trimming took 7 bases from V and 5 from J; bases not matched to a gene: 10. The CDR3 is 15 amino acids. Germline CDR1 SGHVS, CDR2 FQNEAQ.